The entry below gives a single T cell receptor (beta chain) sequence along with its context. This table comes from immunoSEQ multiplex PCR, and its TCRdb copy is limited to in-frame clones, with some not included. The profile covers about 46,000 clones, with about 76% appearing a single time and about 2.4% taken by the ten largest. The record originates from a study of radiotherapy plus CTLA-4 blockade in lung cancer. This TCR was sampled from a human donor with non-small cell lung cancer whose response to radiotherapy plus ipilimumab could not be evaluated. The source was peripheral blood, collected from a patient treated with radiotherapy plus ipilimumab.

The CDR3 here is CASSSRATGELFF. The CDR3 DNA reads TGTGCCAGCAGCTCCCGAGCGACCGGGGAGCTGTTTTTT. The chain employs TRBV28 and TRBJ2-2; D is unresolved. The V and J ends lost 6 bases and 5 bases respectively, with 10 bases between them. The V gene's germline CDR1 is MDHEN and CDR2 SYDVKM. The CDR3 has 13 residues.